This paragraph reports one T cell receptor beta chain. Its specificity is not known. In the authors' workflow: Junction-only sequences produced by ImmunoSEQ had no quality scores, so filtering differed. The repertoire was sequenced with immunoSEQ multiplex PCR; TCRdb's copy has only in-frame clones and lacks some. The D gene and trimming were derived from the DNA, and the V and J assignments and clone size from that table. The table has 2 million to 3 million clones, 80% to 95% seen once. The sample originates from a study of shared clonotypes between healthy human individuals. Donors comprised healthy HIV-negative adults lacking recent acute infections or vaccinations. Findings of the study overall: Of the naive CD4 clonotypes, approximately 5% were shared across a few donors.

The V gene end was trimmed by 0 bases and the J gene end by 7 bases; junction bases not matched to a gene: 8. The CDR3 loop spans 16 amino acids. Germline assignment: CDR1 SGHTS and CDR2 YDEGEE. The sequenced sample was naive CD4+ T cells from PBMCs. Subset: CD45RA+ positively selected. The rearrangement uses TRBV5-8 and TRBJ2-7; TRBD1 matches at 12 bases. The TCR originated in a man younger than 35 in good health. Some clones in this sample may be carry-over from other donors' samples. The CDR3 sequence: CASSLARGQGASEQYF. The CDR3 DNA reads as TGTGCCAGCAGCTTGGCCCGGGGACAGGGGGCGTCGGAGCAGTACTTC.